This TCR beta chain is drawn from a study of shared clonotypes between healthy human individuals. For the study at large: Per-donor plates numbered three CD4 naive, three CD4 memory, two CD8 naive and one CD8 memory. Study-level points and caveats: With few donors, the genetic and exposure-history diversity represented was limited. The study found lower generation probabilities in non-shared clonotypes than in those shared by all four donors.

Trimming took 1 base from V and 5 from J, leaving 21 bases between them. The germline CDR1 and CDR2 sequences are SGHRS and YFSETQ. The CDR3 covers 17 residues. Some clones are missing from TCRdb's copy, which holds only in-frame ones; the method was immunoSEQ multiplex PCR. Of roughly 640,000 clones in the sample, approximately 79% were seen once. About this clone itself: What it binds is unknown.

The sample consisted of memory CD4+ T cells sorted from blood. Subset defined: CD45RA-negative fraction. This chain uses TRBV5-1 with TRBJ1-2; tentative D call: TRBD1 (6 bases). This TCR came from a woman under 40 in good health. In DNA, the CDR3 is TGCGCCAGCAGCTTGCGCCGGGAGGCGGGGGCGCGGTATGGCTACACCTTC. Translation gives CASSLRREAGARYGYTF.